This note documents a single TCR beta chain sequence. Its cognate antigen is unknown. The record originates from a study of cytomegalovirus exposure and HLA in healthy donors. General study points: The authors assumed roughly uniform sequencing depth across donors for presence/absence analyses.

The PCR had 60 Vbeta and 13 Jbeta primers. This table comes from immunoSEQ multiplex PCR, and its TCRdb copy is limited to in-frame clones, with some not included. The sample shows 90,000 to 120,000 clones, about 80% of them seen only once. Specimen: PBMCs. This sequence was found in a man aged 30-40 years in good health and CMV-seronegative.

Here the CDR3 DNA reads TGTGCCAGCAGTGGGGGGGGCACAGATACGCAGTATTTT. It specifies CASSGGGTDTQYF. The rearrangement links TRBV28 to TRBJ2-3; 7 bases fit TRBD2. J gave up 1 base and V 5 bases, and 0 bases lay outside the gene matches. Germline values: CDR1 MDHEN, CDR2 SYDVKM. The CDR3 sequence is 13 residues long.